These T cell receptor beta chains were read from a single sample in a study of blood T cell repertoires in COVID-19. Sequencing used immunoSEQ multiplex PCR; TCRdb keeps in-frame clones, though not all of them. The profile shows tens of thousands of clones, roughly 80% of them singletons. The sequencing sample was made of peripheral blood. The receptors come from a woman aged 55-70 years with acute or convalescent COVID-19. Both conserved end residues are part of each CDR3. The D gene is left open where the match is weak. Size is omitted from some rows. Given values are once, few, many or a class for expanded clones.

j_gene,v_gene,d_gene,abundance,CDR3nt,CDR3aa
TRBJ1-1,TRBV10-3,TRBD1,once,TGTGCCATCAGTGAGGGGACAGCAGAAGCTTTCTTT,CAISEGTAEAFF
TRBJ2-2,TRBV14,NA,few,TGTGCCAGCAGCCAACAGGGGCCCACCGGGGAGCTGTTTTTT,CASSQQGPTGELFF
TRBJ2-2,TRBV7-9,TRBD2,NA,TGTGCCAGCAGTTCTAGACTAGCGGGGGGGCCGAGGGTCGCCGGGGAGCTGTTTTTT,CASSSRLAGGPRVAGELFF
TRBJ2-3,TRBV30,NA,NA,TGTGCCTGGAGTCCCCGACTGGCGGGAAACACAGATACGCAGTATTTT,CAWSPRLAGNTDTQYF
TRBJ1-2,TRBV4-2,TRBD1,once,TGTGCCAGCAGCCATTCGACAGGGTATGACTATGGCTACACCTTC,CASSHSTGYDYGYTF
TRBJ2-5,TRBV30,NA,NA,TGTGCCTGGAGTGTACCGGGAGCGAGGGGGGGAGAGACCCAGTACTTC,CAWSVPGARGGETQYF
TRBJ1-5,TRBV6-1,NA,NA,TGTGCCAGCAGTGAAAGAGACAGATACAATCAGCCCCAGCATTTT,CASSERDRYNQPQHF
TRBJ1-4,TRBV9,TRBD1,NA,TGTGCCAGCAGCCCCCACAGGGGAGGAAATGAAAAACTGTTTTTT,CASSPHRGGNEKLFF
TRBJ2-7,TRBV5-3,TRBD1,NA,TGTGCCAGAAGCCAACCGGGACAGGGGGCCTACGAGCAGTACTTC,CARSQPGQGAYEQYF
TRBJ1-5,TRBV7-2,NA,NA,TGTGCCAGCAGCCAGCATAGGGGTAGCAATCAGCCCCAGCATTTT,CASSQHRGSNQPQHF